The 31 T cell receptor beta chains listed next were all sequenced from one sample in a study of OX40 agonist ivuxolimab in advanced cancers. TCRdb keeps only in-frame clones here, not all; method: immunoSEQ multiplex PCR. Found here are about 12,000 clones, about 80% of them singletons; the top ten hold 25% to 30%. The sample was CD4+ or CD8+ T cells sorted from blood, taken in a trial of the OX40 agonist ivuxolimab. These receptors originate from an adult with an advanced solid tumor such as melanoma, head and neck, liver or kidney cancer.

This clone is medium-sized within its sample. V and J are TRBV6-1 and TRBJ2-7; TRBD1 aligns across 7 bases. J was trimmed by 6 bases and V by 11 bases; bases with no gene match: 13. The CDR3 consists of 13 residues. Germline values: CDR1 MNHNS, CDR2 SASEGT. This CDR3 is CAGGAGTEFEQYF. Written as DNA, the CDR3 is TGTGCCGGAGGAGCCGGGACAGAGTTCGAGCAGTACTTC.

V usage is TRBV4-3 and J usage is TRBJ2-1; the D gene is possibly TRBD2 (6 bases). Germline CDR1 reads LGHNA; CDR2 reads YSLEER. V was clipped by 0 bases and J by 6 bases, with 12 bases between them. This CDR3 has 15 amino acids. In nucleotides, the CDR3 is TGCGCCAGCAGCCAAGAGGGGACTTCGATCAATGAGCAGTTCTTC. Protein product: CASSQEGTSINEQFF.

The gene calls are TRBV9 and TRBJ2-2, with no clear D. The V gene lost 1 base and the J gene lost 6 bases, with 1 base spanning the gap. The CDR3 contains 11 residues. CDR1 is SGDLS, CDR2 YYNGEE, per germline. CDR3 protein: CASSVPGELFF. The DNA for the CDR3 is TGTGCCAGCAGCGTACCCGGGGAGCTGTTTTTT.

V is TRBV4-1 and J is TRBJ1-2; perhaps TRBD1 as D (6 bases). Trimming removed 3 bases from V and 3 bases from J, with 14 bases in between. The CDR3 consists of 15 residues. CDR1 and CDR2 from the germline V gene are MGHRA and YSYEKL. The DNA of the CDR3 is TGCGCCAGCAGCCAGGTGTCCAGGGGAGACTATGGCTACACCTTC. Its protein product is CASSQVSRGDYGYTF.

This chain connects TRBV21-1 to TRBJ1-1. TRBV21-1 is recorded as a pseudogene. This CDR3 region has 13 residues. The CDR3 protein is CASSPHPNTEAFF. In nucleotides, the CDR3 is TGTGCCAGCAGCCCCCACCCGAACACTGAAGCTTTCTTT.

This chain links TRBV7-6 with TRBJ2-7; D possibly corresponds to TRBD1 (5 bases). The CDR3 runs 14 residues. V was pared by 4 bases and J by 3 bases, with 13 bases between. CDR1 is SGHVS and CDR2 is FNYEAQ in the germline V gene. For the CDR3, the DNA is TGTGCCAGCAGCTACTTCGGACAAAACTACGAGCAGTACTTC. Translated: CASSYFGQNYEQYF.

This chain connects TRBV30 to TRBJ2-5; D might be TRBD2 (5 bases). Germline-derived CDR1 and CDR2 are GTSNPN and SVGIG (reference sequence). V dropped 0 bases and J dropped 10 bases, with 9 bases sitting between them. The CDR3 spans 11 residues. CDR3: CAWSVADVQYF. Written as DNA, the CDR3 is TGTGCCTGGAGTGTAGCGGACGTCCAGTACTTC.

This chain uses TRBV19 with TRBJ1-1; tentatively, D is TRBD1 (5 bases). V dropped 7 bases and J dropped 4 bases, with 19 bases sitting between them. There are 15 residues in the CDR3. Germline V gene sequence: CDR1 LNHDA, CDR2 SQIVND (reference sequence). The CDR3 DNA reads TGTGCCAGTACACTTTGGGGAGGGGTCGCCACTGAAGCTTTCTTT. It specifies CASTLWGGVATEAFF.

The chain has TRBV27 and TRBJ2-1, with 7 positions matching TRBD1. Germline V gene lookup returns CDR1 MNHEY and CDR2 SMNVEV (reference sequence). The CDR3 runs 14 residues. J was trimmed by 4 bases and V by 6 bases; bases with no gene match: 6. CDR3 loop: CASSPTGPYNEQFF. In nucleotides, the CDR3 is TGTGCCAGCAGCCCGACAGGGCCGTACAATGAGCAGTTCTTC.

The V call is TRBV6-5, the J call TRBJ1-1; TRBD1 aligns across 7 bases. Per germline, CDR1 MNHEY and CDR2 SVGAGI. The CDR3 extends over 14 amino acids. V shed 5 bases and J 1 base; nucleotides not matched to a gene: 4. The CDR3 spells CASSTGTANTEAFF. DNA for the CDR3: TGTGCCAGCAGTACCGGGACAGCGAACACTGAAGCTTTCTTT.

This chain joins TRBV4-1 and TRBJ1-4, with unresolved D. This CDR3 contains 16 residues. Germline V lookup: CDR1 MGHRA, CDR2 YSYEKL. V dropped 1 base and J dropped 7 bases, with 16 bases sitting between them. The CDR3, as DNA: TGCGCCAGCAGCCAAGGGGTCATCGACATTCCTGAAAAACTGTTTTTT. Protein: CASSQGVIDIPEKLFF.

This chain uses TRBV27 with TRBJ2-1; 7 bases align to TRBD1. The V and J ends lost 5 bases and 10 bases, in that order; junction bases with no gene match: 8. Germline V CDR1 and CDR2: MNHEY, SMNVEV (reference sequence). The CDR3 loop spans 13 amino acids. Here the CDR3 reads CASSPWTGEEQFF. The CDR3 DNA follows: TGTGCCAGCAGTCCATGGACAGGCGAGGAGCAGTTCTTC.

In DNA form, the CDR3 reads TGTGCCAGCAGTGAAGGGACAGGGGGTGAAAAACTGTTTTTT. Translating gives CASSEGTGGEKLFF. The genes are TRBV6-1 and TRBJ1-4; the match to TRBD1 covers 10 bases. Germline V lookup: CDR1 MNHNS, CDR2 SASEGT. This CDR3 comprises 14 residues. With V trimmed by 1 base and J by 7 bases, 0 bases remained unmatched.

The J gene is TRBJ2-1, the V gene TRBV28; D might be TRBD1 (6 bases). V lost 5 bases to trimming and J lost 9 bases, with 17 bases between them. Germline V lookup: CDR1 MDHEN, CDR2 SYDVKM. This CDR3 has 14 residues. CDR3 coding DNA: TGTGCCAGCAGTCTACTAACAGGGTTTGGTGAGCAGTTCTTC. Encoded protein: CASSLLTGFGEQFF.

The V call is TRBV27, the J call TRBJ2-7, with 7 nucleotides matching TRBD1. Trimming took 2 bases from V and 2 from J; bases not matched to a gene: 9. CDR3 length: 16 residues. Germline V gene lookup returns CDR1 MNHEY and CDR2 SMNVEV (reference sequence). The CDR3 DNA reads TGTGCCAGCAGTTTAAGTAGGGGGACAGTGACCTACGAGCAGTACTTC. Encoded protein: CASSLSRGTVTYEQYF.

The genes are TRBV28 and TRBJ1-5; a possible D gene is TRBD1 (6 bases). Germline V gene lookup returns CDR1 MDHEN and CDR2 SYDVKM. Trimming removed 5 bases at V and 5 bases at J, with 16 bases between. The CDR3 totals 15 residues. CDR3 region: CASSPWAGEDQPQHF. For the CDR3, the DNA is TGTGCCAGCAGTCCCTGGGCAGGGGAGGATCAGCCCCAGCATTTT.

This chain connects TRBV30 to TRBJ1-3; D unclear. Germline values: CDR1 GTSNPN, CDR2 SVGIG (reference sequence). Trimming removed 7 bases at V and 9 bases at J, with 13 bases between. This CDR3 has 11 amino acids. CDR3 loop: CASVRGGTIYF. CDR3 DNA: TGTGCCTCGGTTCGCGGCGGCACCATATATTTT.

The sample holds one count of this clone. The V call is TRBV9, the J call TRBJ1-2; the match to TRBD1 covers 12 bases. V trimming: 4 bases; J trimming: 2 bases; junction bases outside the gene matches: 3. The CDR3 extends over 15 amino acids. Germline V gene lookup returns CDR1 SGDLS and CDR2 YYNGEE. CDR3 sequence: CASSLGQGANYGYTF. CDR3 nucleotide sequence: TGTGCCAGCAGCCTGGGACAGGGGGCAAACTATGGCTACACCTTC. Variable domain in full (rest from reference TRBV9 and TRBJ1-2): DSGVTQTPKHLITATGQRVTLRCSPRSGDLSVYWYQQSLDQGLQFLIQYYNGEERAKGNILERFSAQQFPDLHSELNLSSLELGDSALYFCASSLGQGANYGYTFGSGTRLTVV.

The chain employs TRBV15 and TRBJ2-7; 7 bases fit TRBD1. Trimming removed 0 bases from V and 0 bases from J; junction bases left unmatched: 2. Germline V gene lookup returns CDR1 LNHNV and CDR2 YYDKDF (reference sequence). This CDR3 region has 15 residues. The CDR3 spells CATSREAGGSYEQYF. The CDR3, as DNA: TGTGCCACCAGCAGAGAGGCAGGGGGCTCCTACGAGCAGTACTTC.

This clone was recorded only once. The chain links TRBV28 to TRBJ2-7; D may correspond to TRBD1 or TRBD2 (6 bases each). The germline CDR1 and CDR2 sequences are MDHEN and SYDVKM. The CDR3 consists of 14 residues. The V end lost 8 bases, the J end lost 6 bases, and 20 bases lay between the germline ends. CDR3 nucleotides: TGTGCCAGCGATAAAGGGGGACTCCTTATCGAGCAGTACTTC. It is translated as CASDKGGLLIEQYF.

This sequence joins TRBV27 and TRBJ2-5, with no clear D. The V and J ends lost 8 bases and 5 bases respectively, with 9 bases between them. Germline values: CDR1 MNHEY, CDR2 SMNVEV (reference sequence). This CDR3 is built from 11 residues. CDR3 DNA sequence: TGTGCCAGCTTTTCCGGGGAGACCCAGTACTTC. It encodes CASFSGETQYF.

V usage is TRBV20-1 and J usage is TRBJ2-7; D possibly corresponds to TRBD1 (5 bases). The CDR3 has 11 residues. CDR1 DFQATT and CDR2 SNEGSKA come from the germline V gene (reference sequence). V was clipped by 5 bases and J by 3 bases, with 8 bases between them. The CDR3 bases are TGCAGTGCTCCCGACAGCTACGAGCAGTACTTC. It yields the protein CSAPDSYEQYF.

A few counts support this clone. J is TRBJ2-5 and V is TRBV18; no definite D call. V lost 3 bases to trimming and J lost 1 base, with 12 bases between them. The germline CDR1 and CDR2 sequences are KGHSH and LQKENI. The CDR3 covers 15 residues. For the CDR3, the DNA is TGTGCCAGCTCACCGCCATCCGGGTTCCAAGAGACCCAGTACTTC. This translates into CASSPPSGFQETQYF.

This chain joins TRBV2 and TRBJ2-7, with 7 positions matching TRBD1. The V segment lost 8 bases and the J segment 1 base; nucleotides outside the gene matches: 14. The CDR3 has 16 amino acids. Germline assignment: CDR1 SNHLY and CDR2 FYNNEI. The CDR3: CASENDRAIESYEQYF. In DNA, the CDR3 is TGTGCCAGCGAAAACGACAGGGCCATAGAATCCTACGAGCAGTACTTC.

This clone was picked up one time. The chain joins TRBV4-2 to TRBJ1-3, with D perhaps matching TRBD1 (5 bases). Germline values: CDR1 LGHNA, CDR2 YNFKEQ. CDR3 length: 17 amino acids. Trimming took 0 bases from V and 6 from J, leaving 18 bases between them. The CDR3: CASSQDPTGAWENTIYF. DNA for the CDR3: TGTGCCAGCAGCCAAGATCCTACAGGAGCCTGGGAAAACACCATATATTTT.

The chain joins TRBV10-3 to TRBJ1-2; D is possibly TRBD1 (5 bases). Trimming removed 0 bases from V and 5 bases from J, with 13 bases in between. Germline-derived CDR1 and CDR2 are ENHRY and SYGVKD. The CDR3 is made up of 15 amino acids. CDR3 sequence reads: CAISESGQGGYGYTF. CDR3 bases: TGTGCCATCAGTGAGTCTGGCCAGGGAGGGTATGGCTACACCTTC.

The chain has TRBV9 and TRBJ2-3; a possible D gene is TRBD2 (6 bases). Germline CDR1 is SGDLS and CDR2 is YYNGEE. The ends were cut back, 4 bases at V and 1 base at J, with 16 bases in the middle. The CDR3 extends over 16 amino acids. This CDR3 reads CASSLPSGEGTDTQYF. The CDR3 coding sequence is TGTGCCAGCAGCCTCCCGTCGGGGGAAGGCACAGATACGCAGTATTTT.

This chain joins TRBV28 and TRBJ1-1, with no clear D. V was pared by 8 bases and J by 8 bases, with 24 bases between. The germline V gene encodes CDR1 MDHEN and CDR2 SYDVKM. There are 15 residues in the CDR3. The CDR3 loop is CASLSRGQAWGEAFF. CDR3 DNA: TGTGCCAGCTTATCTCGAGGGCAAGCTTGGGGAGAAGCTTTCTTT. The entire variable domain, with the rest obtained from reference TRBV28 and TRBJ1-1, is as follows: DVKVTQSSRYLVKRTGEKVFLECVQDMDHENMFWYRQDPGLGLRLIYFSYDVKMKEKGDIPEGYSVSREKKERFSLILESASTNQTSMYLCASLSRGQAWGEAFFGQGTRLTVV.

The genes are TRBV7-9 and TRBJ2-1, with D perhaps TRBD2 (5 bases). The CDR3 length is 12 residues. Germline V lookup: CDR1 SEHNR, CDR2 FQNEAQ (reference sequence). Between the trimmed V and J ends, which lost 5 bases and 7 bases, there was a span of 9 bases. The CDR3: CASSRGLNEQFF. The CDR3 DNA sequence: TGTGCCAGCAGCCGAGGGTTAAATGAGCAGTTCTTC.

CDR3 bases: TGTGCCAGTAGTAAGGCGGGAGAATTGAAGACCCAGTACTTC. Translated: CASSKAGELKTQYF. This chain joins TRBV19 and TRBJ2-5; TRBD2 matches 7 bases. Trimming removed 4 bases from V and 6 bases from J; junction bases left unmatched: 8. Germline V gene sequence: CDR1 LNHDA, CDR2 SQIVND (reference sequence). CDR3 length: 14 residues. The whole variable domain, remainder taken from reference TRBV19 and TRBJ2-5, is DGGITQSPKYLFRKEGQNVTLSCEQNLNHDAMYWYRQDPGQGLRLIYYSQIVNDFQKGDIAEGYSVSREKKESFPLTVTSAQKNPTAFYLCASSKAGELKTQYFGPGTRLLVL.

The DNA of the CDR3 is TGTGCCACCAGCAGAGTCTACCCCGACGGAGGCCACGAGCAGTACTTC. It translates to CATSRVYPDGGHEQYF. V and J are TRBV15 and TRBJ2-7; tentatively, D is TRBD2 (5 bases). V was trimmed by 1 base and J by 5 bases, leaving 18 bases between them. Looked up from germline, CDR1 is LNHNV and CDR2 is YYDKDF (reference sequence). The CDR3 is made up of 16 amino acids.